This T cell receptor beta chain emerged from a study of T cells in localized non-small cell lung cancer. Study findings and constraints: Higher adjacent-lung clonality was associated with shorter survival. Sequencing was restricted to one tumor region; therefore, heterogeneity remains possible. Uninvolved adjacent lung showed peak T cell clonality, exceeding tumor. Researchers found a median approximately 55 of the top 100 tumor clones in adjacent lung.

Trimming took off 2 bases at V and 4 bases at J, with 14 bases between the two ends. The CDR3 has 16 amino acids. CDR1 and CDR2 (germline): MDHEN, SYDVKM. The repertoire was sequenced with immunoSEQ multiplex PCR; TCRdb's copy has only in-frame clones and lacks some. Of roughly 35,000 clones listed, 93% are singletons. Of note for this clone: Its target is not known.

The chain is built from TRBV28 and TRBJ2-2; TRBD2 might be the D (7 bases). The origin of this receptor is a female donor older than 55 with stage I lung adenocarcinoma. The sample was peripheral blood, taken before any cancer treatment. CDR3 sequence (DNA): TGTGCCAGCAGTTTACAACAAGGGGGGGCCACCGGGGAGCTGTTTTTT. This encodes CASSLQQGGATGELFF.